This record covers a single TCR beta chain. This sample was taken from a study of blood T cell repertoires in COVID-19. TCRdb's copy holds only in-frame clones and misses some; the assay was immunoSEQ multiplex PCR. Of roughly 76,000 clones in the sample, about 91% are singletons; the top ten hold approximately 4.8%. Germline CDR1 is LNHDA and CDR2 is SQIVND (reference sequence). V shed 3 bases and J shed 0 bases, with 10 bases lying between them. CDR3 length: 15 amino acids. Specimen: peripheral blood. This clonotype was obtained from an older woman with active COVID-19. This chain connects TRBV19 to TRBJ2-3; possible D gene TRBD2, 5 bases. The CDR3, as DNA: TGTGCCAGTAGTATTCTAGCAGCTAGCACAGATACGCAGTATTTT. It yields the protein CASSILAASTDTQYF.